The clone carrying this TCR beta chain was seen a few times. Its antigen remains unidentified. Genomic DNA provided the template from which TCR beta CDR3 was amplified by two-round multiplex PCR. Every TRBV and TRBJ gene had its own specific primer in first-round PCR. Using its own MiXCR run on the multiplex PCR reads, TCRdb lists one record per CDR3 protein. Of around 12,000 distinct CDR3 sequences listed, 40% to 55% are singletons. These data originate in a study of prognosis after radiotherapy for stage I lung cancer. The patients, a group without prior chemotherapy, radiotherapy or other malignancies, were all node-negative on CT and PET/CT. Study-wide findings and caveats: Following stereotactic body radiation therapy, patients who went on to develop distant metastases had lower Shannon entropy.

V lost 8 bases and J lost 3, with 11 bases in between. Germline CDR1 is MNHNS and CDR2 is SASEGT. This CDR3 has 13 amino acids. This chain connects TRBV6-1 to TRBJ1-3; D is undetermined. The material sequenced was PBMCs, taken before or after stereotactic body radiation therapy (not recorded which). The sequence was obtained from a donor at least 50 years old with non-small cell lung cancer. CDR3 region: CASAAVVGNTIYF. The CDR3 coding sequence is TGTGCCAGCGCCGCAGTTGTTGGAAACACCATATATTTT.